These 28 T cell receptor beta chains were all obtained from the same sample, sequenced in a study of T cells in Graves' hyperthyroidism and ophthalmopathy. Amplified TCR beta CDR3 regions derived from RNA transcripts. First-round RT-PCR of the TCR CDR3 relied on the HTBI primer set. TCRdb recomputed calls from the multiplex PCR reads with MiXCR, one row per CDR3 protein. The repertoire includes fewer than 600,000 distinct CDR3 sequences, around an eighth of them detected once, and 17% sits in the top ten. Sequenced material: blood. Receptors originate from a woman between 18 and 30 years old with Graves' hyperthyroidism.

The genes are TRBV29-1 and TRBJ2-2; no reliable D call. The CDR3 is 13 amino acids. V lost 7 bases to trimming and J lost 2 bases, with 11 bases between them. Germline loops: CDR1 SQVTM, CDR2 ANQGSEA. The DNA for the CDR3 is TGCAGCGGTACGGACCGAAACACCGGGGAGCTGTTTTTT. Encoded protein: CSGTDRNTGELFF.

There are many counts of this clonotype. The J gene is TRBJ1-3, the V gene TRBV24-1; D uncertain. V gave up 12 bases and J gave up 1 base, with 9 bases separating them. This CDR3 comprises 12 residues. Germline V lookup: CDR1 KGHDR, CDR2 SFDVKD. The CDR3, as DNA: TGTGCCTCGGGAGATTCTGGAAACACCATATATTTT. This codes for CASGDSGNTIYF.

This chain uses TRBV9 with TRBJ2-7; D unclear. The V and J ends lost 4 bases and 9 bases respectively, with 20 bases between them. The CDR3 spans 14 residues. Germline CDR1 SGDLS, CDR2 YYNGEE. As DNA, the CDR3 is TGTGCCAGCAGCCCTGGGGAAGGGCGGAACGGGCAGTACGTC. Residues: CASSPGEGRNGQYV.

The rearrangement uses TRBV6-2 or TRBV6-3 and TRBJ2-1, with TRBD1 identical over 7 bases. Unmatched junction bases numbered 6, after V lost 4 bases and J lost 9 bases. CDR3 length: 13 residues. The germline CDR1 and CDR2 sequences are MNHEY and SVGEGT. CDR3 region: CASSSTGVTEQFF. CDR3 nucleotides: TGTGCCAGCAGTTCCACAGGGGTTACTGAGCAGTTCTTC.

The chain has TRBV15 and TRBJ1-2, with unresolved D. This CDR3 spans 15 amino acids. Germline V CDR1 and CDR2: LNHNV, YYDKDF (reference sequence). V was pared by 4 bases and J by 4 bases, with 16 bases between. CDR3 in DNA: TGTGCCACCAGCACCAGTCCGGGCCCTTCCTATGGCTACACCTTC. This translates into CATSTSPGPSYGYTF.

The chain carries TRBV6-1 and TRBJ2-2; unclear D gene. The CDR3 length is 15 residues. Germline CDR1 and CDR2: MNHNS and SASEGT. Trimming took 5 bases from V and 0 from J, leaving 10 bases between them. CDR3 amino acids: CASSYVQTNTGELFF. CDR3 DNA: TGTGCCAGCAGTTACGTACAGACGAACACCGGGGAGCTGTTTTTT.

This clonotype was seen only a few times. Possible read error: a much larger clone is one base away. The chain employs TRBV12-3 or TRBV12-4 and TRBJ1-2; tentative D call: TRBD1 (6 bases). The CDR3 is 13 residues long. DNA for the CDR3: TGTGCCCGCAGCAACCTGGACAGCTATGGCTACACCTTC. It translates to CARSNLDSYGYTF.

This clonotype was seen repeatedly, ten times or more. This chain links TRBV28 with TRBJ1-4; the D gene is possibly TRBD1 (5 bases). The CDR3 has 14 residues. The V gene lost 4 bases and the J gene lost 4 bases, with 10 bases spanning the gap. CDR1 and CDR2 from the germline V gene are MDHEN and SYDVKM. CDR3 loop: CASSWGSLNEKLFF. The CDR3 DNA sequence: TGTGCCAGCAGTTGGGGGAGTCTTAATGAAAAACTGTTTTTT.

A note on this clonotype: Its ends do not fully match the called genes, so a read error is possible. The CDR3 is CASSSSGSSYSEQFF. CDR3 DNA: TGTGCCAGCAGTTCGAGCGGGAGCTCCTACAGTGAGCAGTTCTTC. V gene TRBV6-2 or TRBV6-3 combines with J gene TRBJ2-1; 8 bases are shared with TRBD2. Germline lookup yields CDR1 MNHEY and CDR2 SVGEGT. The CDR3 has 15 residues.

There are many counts of this clonotype. V gene TRBV2 combines with J gene TRBJ2-7, with 7 bases fitting TRBD2. Per germline, CDR1 SNHLY and CDR2 FYNNEI. J lost 3 bases, V lost 6 bases, and 8 bases had no gene match. This CDR3 has 14 residues. The CDR3 region is CASRGNGGSYEQYF. CDR3 sequence (DNA): TGTGCCAGCAGGGGGAACGGGGGGAGCTACGAGCAGTACTTC. Full variable domain (outside the CDR3, taken from reference TRBV2 and TRBJ2-7): EPEVTQTPSHQVTQMGQEVILRCVPISNHLYFYWYRQILGQKVEFLVSFYNNEISEKSEIFDDQFSVERPDGSNFTLKIRSTKLEDSAMYFCASRGNGGSYEQYFGPGTRLTVT.

The genes are TRBV28 and TRBJ2-1, with 8 bases fitting TRBD2. Unmatched junction bases numbered 5, after V lost 3 bases and J lost 4 bases. This CDR3 contains 15 residues. Germline CDR1 MDHEN, CDR2 SYDVKM. For the CDR3, the DNA is TGTGCCAGCAGTTTGGGCGGGAGGAAGTACAATGAGCAGTTCTTC. It encodes CASSLGGRKYNEQFF.

A few counts support this clonotype. The V call is TRBV6-2 or TRBV6-3, the J call TRBJ2-7, with D uncertain. The CDR3 is 13 residues long. Germline lookup yields CDR1 MNHEY and CDR2 SVGEGT. V lost 2 bases and J lost 3, with 8 bases in between. CDR3 DNA: TGTGCCAGCAGTTACCAGGAGATCTACGAGCAGTACTTC. Translated, it gives CASSYQEIYEQYF.

This clonotype has only a few counts. The rearrangement joins TRBV14 to TRBJ2-1; TRBD2 aligns across 14 bases. The length of the CDR3 is 18 residues. V dropped 4 bases and J dropped 3; count of bases not matched to a gene: 8. Germline CDR1 reads SGHDN; CDR2 reads FVKESK. In nucleotides, the CDR3 is TGTGCCAGCAGCCTCGGACTAGCGGGAGGACGATACTACAATGAGCAGTTCTTC. It translates to CASSLGLAGGRYYNEQFF.

The V gene is TRBV19, the J gene TRBJ2-6; a possible D gene is TRBD2 (6 bases). CDR1 is LNHDA and CDR2 is SQIVND in the germline V gene (reference sequence). This CDR3 comprises 17 residues. Trimming cost V 1 base and J 1 base, with 11 bases left between them. This chain's CDR3 is CASSIGGVSSGANVLTF. Here the CDR3 DNA reads TGTGCCAGTAGTATAGGGGGGGTTTCGTCTGGGGCCAACGTCCTGACTTTC.

This clonotype was recorded a few times. The chain uses TRBV7-9 and TRBJ1-4, with no clear D. CDR3 length equals 21 residues. Trimming took off 0 bases at V and 0 bases at J, with 23 bases between the two ends. Germline-derived CDR1 and CDR2 are SEHNR and FQNEAQ (reference sequence). The DNA for the CDR3 is TGTGCCAGCAGCTTAGCGCTCCAACATATTAAGGGAATTACAACTAATGAAAAACTGTTTTTT. It is translated as CASSLALQHIKGITTNEKLFF.

This clonotype was seen at least ten times. The V and J genes are TRBV29-1 and TRBJ1-1, with D possibly TRBD1 on 5 matching bases. From germline, CDR1 is SQVTM and CDR2 ANQGSEA. V lost 3 bases and J lost 1, with 9 bases in between. CDR3 length: 13 amino acids. This CDR3 is CSVETGQNTEAFF. Written as DNA, the CDR3 is TGCAGCGTTGAGACCGGACAGAACACTGAAGCTTTCTTT.

The chain carries TRBV25-1 and TRBJ2-1; tentatively, D is TRBD2 (6 bases). Trimming took 7 bases from V and 6 from J, leaving 16 bases between them. CDR3 length: 14 residues. CDR1 is MGHDK, CDR2 SYGVNS, per germline. CDR3 nucleotides: TGTGCCAGCAACCCCGGTCTAGCGACCAATGAGCAGTTCTTC. Its translation is CASNPGLATNEQFF.

This clonotype showed up many times. The CDR3 region is CASSPTQGANTEAFF. DNA of the CDR3: TGTGCCAGCAGTCCTACACAGGGGGCGAACACTGAAGCTTTCTTT. The chain uses TRBV27 and TRBJ1-1; 9 bases are a match to TRBD1. Germline loops: CDR1 MNHEY, CDR2 SMNVEV (reference sequence). V lost 5 bases, J lost 1 base, and 5 bases stayed unmatched. The CDR3 is 15 residues long.

This clonotype has at least ten counts. This chain connects TRBV18 to TRBJ2-6; D perhaps matches TRBD1 (5 bases). Per the germline V gene, CDR1 is KGHSH and CDR2 is LQKENI. The CDR3 loop spans 16 amino acids. Deletions cut 3 bases from V and 4 bases from J, with 13 bases between. The CDR3, as DNA: TGTGCCAGCTCACCCATGACAGTAACAGGGGCCAACGTCCTGACTTTC. It codes for CASSPMTVTGANVLTF.

This clonotype was counted ten times or more. In nucleotides, the CDR3 is TGTGCCTGGAGTCGGGGACTAGCGGGAGATCAGCAGTTCTTC. The encoded protein is CAWSRGLAGDQQFF. The V call is TRBV30, the J call TRBJ2-1; TRBD2 agrees at 14 bases. The ends lost 2 bases at V and 11 bases at J; junction bases unmatched: 5. The CDR3 contains 14 residues. CDR1 GTSNPN and CDR2 SVGIG come from the germline V gene (reference sequence).

This clonotype was counted between two and nine times. The rearrangement uses TRBV6-1 and TRBJ1-2, with D uncertain. CDR1 is MNHNS, CDR2 SASEGT, per germline. Deletions cut 6 bases from V and 4 bases from J, with 15 bases between. There are 14 residues in the CDR3. This CDR3 is CASSPERASYGYTF. The CDR3 coding sequence is TGTGCCAGCAGCCCAGAGAGAGCTAGCTATGGCTACACCTTC.

In its sample, this clonotype was seen many times. This chain uses TRBV18 with TRBJ1-5, with D maybe TRBD1 (6 bases). V was shortened by 4 bases and J by 6 bases, with 16 bases between the two germline ends. CDR1 and CDR2 (germline): KGHSH, LQKENI. The CDR3 has 15 residues. This CDR3 reads CASSLETGFGQPQHF. The CDR3 region has the DNA TGTGCCAGCTCACTGGAAACAGGGTTTGGTCAGCCCCAGCATTTT.

This clonotype has only a few counts. This rearrangement joins TRBV30 to TRBJ1-1; 8 bases are shared with TRBD1. Looked up from germline, CDR1 is GTSNPN and CDR2 is SVGIG (reference sequence). The CDR3 runs to 14 residues. Trimming removed 2 bases from V and 6 bases from J; junction bases left unmatched: 8. The CDR3: CAWSPDRGQAEAFF. The CDR3 DNA follows: TGTGCCTGGAGTCCTGACAGGGGCCAAGCTGAAGCTTTCTTT.

This clonotype was detected ten times or more. The chain couples TRBV6-1 to TRBJ1-4; possibly TRBD1 for D (6 bases). Germline lookup yields CDR1 MNHNS and CDR2 SASEGT. V gave up 4 bases and J gave up 6 bases, with 15 bases separating them. The CDR3 totals 15 residues. CDR3 residues: CASSATGTLDEKLFF. Written as DNA, the CDR3 is TGTGCCAGCAGTGCTACGGGGACACTAGATGAAAAACTGTTTTTT.

This clonotype was observed a few times. As DNA, the CDR3 is TGTGCCAGCAGCTTTGGTTCCGGGACCCAAGAGACCCAGTACTTC. Translation gives CASSFGSGTQETQYF. The rearrangement uses TRBV7-9 and TRBJ2-5; D may correspond to TRBD1 or TRBD2 (5 bases each). Trimming shortened V by 3 bases and J by 1 base, and 12 bases separated the two germline ends. The germline gives CDR1 SEHNR, CDR2 FQNEAQ (reference sequence). The CDR3 loop spans 15 amino acids.

The table lists this clonotype with many counts. The J gene is TRBJ1-6, the V gene TRBV5-1; no firm D call. Looked up from germline, CDR1 is SGHRS and CDR2 is YFSETQ. The CDR3 spans 15 residues. V lost 4 bases to trimming and J lost 6 bases, with 14 bases between them. The CDR3 is CASSGTGLLNSPLHF. As DNA, the CDR3 is TGCGCCAGCAGCGGAACGGGCCTTCTTAATTCACCCCTCCACTTT.

This clonotype was recorded at least ten times. The chain carries TRBV18 and TRBJ2-1; the D is unclear. The CDR3 loop spans 13 amino acids. The V gene lost 2 bases and the J gene lost 10 bases, with 12 bases spanning the gap. Germline V gene data show CDR1 as KGHSH and CDR2 as LQKENI. The CDR3 nucleotides are TGTGCCAGCTCACCAAACACCGACTCCGAGCAGTTCTTC. Translating it yields CASSPNTDSEQFF.

This clonotype came up many times. V gene TRBV12-5 combines with J gene TRBJ1-5; D ambiguous. In germline, CDR1 is LGHNT, CDR2 FRNRAP. With 2 bases removed from V and 0 bases from J, the gap between germline ends came to 2 bases. This CDR3 has 13 residues. DNA for the CDR3: TGTGCTAGTGGTTTGTTTAGCAATCAGCCCCAGCATTTT. This codes for CASGLFSNQPQHF. Full variable domain (rest looked up from reference TRBV12-5 and TRBJ1-5): DARVTQTPRHKVTEMGQEVTMRCQPILGHNTVFWYRQTMMQGLELLAYFRNRAPLDDSGMPKDRFSAEMPDATLATLKIQPSEPRDSAVYFCASGLFSNQPQHFGDGTRLSIL.